This TCR beta chain was identified during a study of T cells in Graves' hyperthyroidism and ophthalmopathy. The V gene's germline CDR1 is SGDLS and CDR2 YYNGEE. V was clipped by 1 base and J by 4 bases, with 9 bases between them. This CDR3 region has 13 residues. This clonotype was found many times. The antigen is not known. Study-level findings and limits: Most thyroid-expanded clonotypes above 0.001 were also found in blood.

Researchers took RNA transcripts and amplified the TCR beta CDR3 regions from them. An initial round of RT-PCR targeting the TCR CDR3 relied on the HTBI primer set. TCRdb independently ran MiXCR on the multiplex PCR reads; one entry per CDR3 protein. The data hold roughly 600,000 distinct CDR3 sequences, with about 14% observed a single time. It was uncontrolled infection, other autoimmune disease, pregnancy or lactation that excluded patients. PBMCs stemmed from about 9.7 ml fresh peripheral blood. The sample consisted of blood. The receptor was isolated from a woman aged 50 to 60 with Graves' ophthalmopathy. The rearrangement uses TRBV9 and TRBJ2-7; D gene unclear. CDR3 protein: CASSVRAEYEQYF. CDR3 nucleotide sequence: TGTGCCAGCAGCGTAAGGGCCGAATACGAGCAGTACTTC. The full variable domain, rest sourced from reference TRBV9 and TRBJ2-7, is DSGVTQTPKHLITATGQRVTLRCSPRSGDLSVYWYQQSLDQGLQFLIQYYNGEERAKGNILERFSAQQFPDLHSELNLSSLELGDSALYFCASSVRAEYEQYFGPGTRLTVT.